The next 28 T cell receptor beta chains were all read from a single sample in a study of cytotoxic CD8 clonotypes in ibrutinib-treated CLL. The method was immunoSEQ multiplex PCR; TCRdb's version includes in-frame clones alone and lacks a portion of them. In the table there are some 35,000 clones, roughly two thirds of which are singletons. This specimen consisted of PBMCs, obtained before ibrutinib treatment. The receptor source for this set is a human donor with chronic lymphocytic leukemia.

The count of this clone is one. The DNA of the CDR3 is TGTGCCAGCAGTTTACGGAGGAATGGGAAGAACACTGAAGCTTTCTTT. This sequence encodes CASSLRRNGKNTEAFF. The chain couples TRBV27 to TRBJ1-1; D uncertain. Germline-derived CDR1 and CDR2 are MNHEY and SMNVEV (reference sequence). Trimming pared 2 bases from V and 1 base from J, leaving 14 bases between. The CDR3 runs 16 residues.

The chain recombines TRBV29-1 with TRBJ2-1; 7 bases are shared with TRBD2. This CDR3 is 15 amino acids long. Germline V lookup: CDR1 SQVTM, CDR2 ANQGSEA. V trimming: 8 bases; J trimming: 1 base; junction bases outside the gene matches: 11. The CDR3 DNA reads TGCAGCCCCTCCGCGCCGGGGGGATCCTACAATGAGCAGTTCTTC. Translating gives CSPSAPGGSYNEQFF.

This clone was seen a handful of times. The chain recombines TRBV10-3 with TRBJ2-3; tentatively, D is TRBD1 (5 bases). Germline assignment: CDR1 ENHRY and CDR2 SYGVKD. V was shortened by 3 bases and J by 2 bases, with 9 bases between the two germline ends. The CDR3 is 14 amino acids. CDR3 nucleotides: TGTGCCATCAGTGATAGGGGTTACACAGATACGCAGTATTTT. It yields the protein CAISDRGYTDTQYF.

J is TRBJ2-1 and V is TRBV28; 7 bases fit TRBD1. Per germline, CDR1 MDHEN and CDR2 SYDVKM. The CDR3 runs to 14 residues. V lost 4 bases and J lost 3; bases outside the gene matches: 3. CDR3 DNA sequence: TGTGCCAGCAGTTGGGGGACAGTCTACAATGAGCAGTTCTTC. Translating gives CASSWGTVYNEQFF.

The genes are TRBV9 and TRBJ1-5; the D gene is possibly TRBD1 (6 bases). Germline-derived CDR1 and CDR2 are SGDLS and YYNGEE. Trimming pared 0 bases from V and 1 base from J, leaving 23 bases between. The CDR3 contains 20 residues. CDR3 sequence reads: CASSVAVGGRSKDSNQPQHF. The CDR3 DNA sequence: TGTGCCAGCAGCGTAGCCGTGGGGGGGCGGTCTAAGGACAGCAATCAGCCCCAGCATTTT.

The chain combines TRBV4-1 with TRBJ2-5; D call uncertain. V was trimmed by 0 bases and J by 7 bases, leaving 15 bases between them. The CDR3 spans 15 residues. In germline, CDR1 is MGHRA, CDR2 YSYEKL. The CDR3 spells CASSQDNLPARTQYF. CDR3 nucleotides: TGCGCCAGCAGCCAAGATAATTTGCCAGCCAGGACCCAGTACTTC.

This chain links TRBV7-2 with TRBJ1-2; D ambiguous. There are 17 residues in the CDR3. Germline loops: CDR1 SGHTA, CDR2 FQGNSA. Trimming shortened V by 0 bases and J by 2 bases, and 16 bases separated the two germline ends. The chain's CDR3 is CASSLAAGPGTNYGYTF. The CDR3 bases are TGTGCCAGCAGCTTAGCGGCAGGCCCTGGCACAAACTATGGCTACACCTTC.

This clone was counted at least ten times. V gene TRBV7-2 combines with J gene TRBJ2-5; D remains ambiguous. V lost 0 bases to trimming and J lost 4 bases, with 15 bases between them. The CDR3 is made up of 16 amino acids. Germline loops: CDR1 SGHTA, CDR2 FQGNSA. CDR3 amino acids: CASSLARGARPETQYF. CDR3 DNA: TGTGCCAGCAGCTTAGCGCGAGGAGCACGTCCAGAGACCCAGTACTTC.

CDR3 DNA: TGTGCCAGCAGTCCTCCCCTCGACGGGAACTATGGCTACACCTTC. The encoded protein is CASSPPLDGNYGYTF. The rearrangement joins TRBV28 to TRBJ1-2; D not certain. CDR1 and CDR2 from the germline V gene are MDHEN and SYDVKM. There are 15 residues in the CDR3. Trimming took off 5 bases at V and 2 bases at J, with 15 bases between the two ends.

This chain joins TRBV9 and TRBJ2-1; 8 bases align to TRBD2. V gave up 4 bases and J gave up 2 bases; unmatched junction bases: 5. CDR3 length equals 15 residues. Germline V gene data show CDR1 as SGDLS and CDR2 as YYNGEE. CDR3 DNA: TGTGCCAGCAGCCCCAGCGGGAGTACCTACAATGAGCAGTTCTTC. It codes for CASSPSGSTYNEQFF.

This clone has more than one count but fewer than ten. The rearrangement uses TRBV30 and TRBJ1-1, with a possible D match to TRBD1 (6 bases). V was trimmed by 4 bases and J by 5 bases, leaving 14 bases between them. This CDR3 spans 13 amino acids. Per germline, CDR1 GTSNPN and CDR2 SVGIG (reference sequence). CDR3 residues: CAWISGAVTEAFF. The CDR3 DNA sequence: TGTGCCTGGATTTCGGGGGCCGTAACTGAAGCTTTCTTT.

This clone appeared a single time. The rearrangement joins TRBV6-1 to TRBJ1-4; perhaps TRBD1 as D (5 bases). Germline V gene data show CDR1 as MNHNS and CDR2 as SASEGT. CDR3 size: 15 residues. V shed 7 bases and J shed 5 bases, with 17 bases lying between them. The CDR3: CASTRPGRTNEKLFF. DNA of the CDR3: TGTGCCAGCACCCGTCCAGGGAGGACAAATGAAAAACTGTTTTTT.

CDR3 in amino acids: CAIRNGDYEQYF. The CDR3 nucleotides read TGTGCCATCAGAAACGGTGACTACGAGCAGTACTTC. The chain is built from TRBV10-3 and TRBJ2-7; D call uncertain. The germline V and J ends were trimmed by 6 bases and 3 bases, with 9 bases remaining between them. Germline loops: CDR1 ENHRY, CDR2 SYGVKD. This CDR3 is 12 amino acids long.

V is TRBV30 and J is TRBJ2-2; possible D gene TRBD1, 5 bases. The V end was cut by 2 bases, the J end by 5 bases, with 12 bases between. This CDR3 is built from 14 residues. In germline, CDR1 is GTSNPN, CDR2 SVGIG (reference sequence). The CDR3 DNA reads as TGTGCCTGGAGTAAGGGGCCTGGGACCGGGGAGCTGTTTTTT. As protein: CAWSKGPGTGELFF.

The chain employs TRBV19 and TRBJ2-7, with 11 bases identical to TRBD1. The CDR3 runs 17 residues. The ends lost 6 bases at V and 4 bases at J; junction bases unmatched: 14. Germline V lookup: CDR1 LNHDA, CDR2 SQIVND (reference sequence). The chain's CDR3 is CASSTTVAGTGGYEQYF. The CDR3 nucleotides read TGTGCCAGTAGCACAACAGTAGCTGGGACAGGGGGTTACGAGCAGTACTTC.

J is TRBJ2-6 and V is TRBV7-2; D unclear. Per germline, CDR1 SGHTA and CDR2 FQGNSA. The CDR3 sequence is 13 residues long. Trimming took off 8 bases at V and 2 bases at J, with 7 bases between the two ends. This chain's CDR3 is CASGVPGANVLTF. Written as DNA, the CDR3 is TGTGCCAGCGGGGTGCCTGGGGCCAACGTCCTGACTTTC.

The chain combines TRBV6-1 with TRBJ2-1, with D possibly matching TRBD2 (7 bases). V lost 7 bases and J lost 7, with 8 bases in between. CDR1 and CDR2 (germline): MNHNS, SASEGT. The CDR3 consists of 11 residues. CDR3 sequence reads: CASKGGNEQFF. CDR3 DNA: TGTGCCAGCAAGGGGGGGAATGAGCAGTTCTTC.

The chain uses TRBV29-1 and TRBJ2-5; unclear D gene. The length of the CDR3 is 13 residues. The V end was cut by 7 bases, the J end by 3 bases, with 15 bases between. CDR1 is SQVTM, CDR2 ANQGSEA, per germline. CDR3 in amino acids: CSANSPEKETQYF. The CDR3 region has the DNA TGCAGCGCCAACAGCCCCGAGAAAGAGACCCAGTACTTC. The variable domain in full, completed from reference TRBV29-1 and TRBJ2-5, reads SAVISQKPSRDICQRGTSLTIQCQVDSQVTMMFWYRQQPGQSLTLIATANQGSEATYESGFVIDKFPISRPNLTFSTLTVSNMSPEDSSIYLCSANSPEKETQYFGPGTRLLVL.

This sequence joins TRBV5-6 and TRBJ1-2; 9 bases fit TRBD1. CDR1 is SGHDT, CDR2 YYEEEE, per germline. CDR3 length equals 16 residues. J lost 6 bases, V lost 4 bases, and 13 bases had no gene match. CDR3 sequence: CASSPTRDRATHGYTF. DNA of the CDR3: TGTGCCAGCAGCCCCACCCGGGACAGGGCAACCCATGGCTACACCTTC. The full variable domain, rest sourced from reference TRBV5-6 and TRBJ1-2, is DAGVTQSPTHLIKTRGQQVTLRCSPKSGHDTVSWYQQALGQGPQFIFQYYEEEERQRGNFPDRFSGHQFPNYSSELNVNALLLGDSALYLCASSPTRDRATHGYTFGSGTRLTVV.

The CDR3 region has the DNA TGTGCCAGCCTGTGGGGGACAACTGGAAACACCATATATTTT. Its protein is CASLWGTTGNTIYF. The chain couples TRBV6-1 to TRBJ1-3; D perhaps matches TRBD1 (6 bases). Trimming took 8 bases from V and 2 from J, leaving 13 bases between them. CDR1 and CDR2 (germline): MNHNS, SASEGT. The CDR3 length is 14 residues.

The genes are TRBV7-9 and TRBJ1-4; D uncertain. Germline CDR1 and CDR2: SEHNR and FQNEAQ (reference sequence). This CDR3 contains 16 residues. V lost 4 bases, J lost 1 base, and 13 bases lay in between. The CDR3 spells CASSYGLLRTNEKLFF. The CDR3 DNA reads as TGTGCCAGCAGCTATGGACTACTTAGAACTAATGAAAAACTGTTTTTT.

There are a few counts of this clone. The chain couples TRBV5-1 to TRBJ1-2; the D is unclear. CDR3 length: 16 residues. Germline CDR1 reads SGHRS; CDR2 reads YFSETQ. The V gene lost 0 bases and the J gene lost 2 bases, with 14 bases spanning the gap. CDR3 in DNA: TGCGCCAGCAGCTTGGCTGGCTTCCAGACAAACTATGGCTACACCTTC. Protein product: CASSLAGFQTNYGYTF.

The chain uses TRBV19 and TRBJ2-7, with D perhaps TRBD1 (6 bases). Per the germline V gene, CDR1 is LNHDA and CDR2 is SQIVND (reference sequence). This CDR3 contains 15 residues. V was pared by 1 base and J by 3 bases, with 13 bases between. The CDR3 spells CASSIGRSGVYEQYF. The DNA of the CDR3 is TGTGCCAGTAGTATAGGTCGGTCAGGGGTCTACGAGCAGTACTTC.

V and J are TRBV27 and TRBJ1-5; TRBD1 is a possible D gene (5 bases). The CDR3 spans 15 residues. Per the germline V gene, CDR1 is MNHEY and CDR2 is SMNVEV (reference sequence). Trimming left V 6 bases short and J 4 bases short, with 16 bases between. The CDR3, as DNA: TGTGCCAGCAGACCCTACGGGACGTCAAATCAGCCCCAGCATTTT. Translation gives CASRPYGTSNQPQHF.

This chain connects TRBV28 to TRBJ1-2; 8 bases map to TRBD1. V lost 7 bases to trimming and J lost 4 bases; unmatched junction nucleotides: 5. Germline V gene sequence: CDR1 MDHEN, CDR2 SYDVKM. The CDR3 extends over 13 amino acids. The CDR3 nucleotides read TGTGCCAGCAACAAGGGACAGGTCTATGGCTACACCTTC. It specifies CASNKGQVYGYTF.

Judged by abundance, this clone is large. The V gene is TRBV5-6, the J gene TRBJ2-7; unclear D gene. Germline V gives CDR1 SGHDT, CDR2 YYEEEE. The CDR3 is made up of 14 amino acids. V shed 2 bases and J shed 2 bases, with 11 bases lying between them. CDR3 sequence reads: CASSFQVSTYEQYF. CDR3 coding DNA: TGTGCCAGCAGCTTTCAGGTTTCAACCTACGAGCAGTACTTC. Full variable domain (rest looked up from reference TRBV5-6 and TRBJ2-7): DAGVTQSPTHLIKTRGQQVTLRCSPKSGHDTVSWYQQALGQGPQFIFQYYEEEERQRGNFPDRFSGHQFPNYSSELNVNALLLGDSALYLCASSFQVSTYEQYFGPGTRLTVT.

CDR3: CASTSRSYSGNTIYF. Here the CDR3 DNA reads TGTGCCAGCACCTCACGGTCCTACTCTGGAAACACCATATATTTT. The chain joins TRBV6-5 to TRBJ1-3, with unresolved D. V lost 7 bases and J lost 0, with 13 bases in between. Germline loops: CDR1 MNHEY, CDR2 SVGAGI. This CDR3 contains 15 residues.

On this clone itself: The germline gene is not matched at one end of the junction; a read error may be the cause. CDR3 residues: CASSLAIAGDTGELFF. The CDR3 region has the DNA TGTGCTAGCAGCTTAGCGATAGCGGGAGACACCGGGGAGCTGTTTTTT. The V and J genes are TRBV7-7 and TRBJ2-2, with 9 nucleotides matching TRBD2. In germline, CDR1 is SSHAT, CDR2 FNYEAQ (reference sequence). The CDR3 has 16 amino acids.